These T cell receptor beta chains were read from a single sample in a study of T cell responses to AZD1222 COVID-19 vaccine. Clones were read by immunoSEQ multiplex PCR, and TCRdb kept only the in-frame ones, dropping some. Counted here are 130,000 to 150,000 clones, about 93% occurring once; the ten biggest clones make up less than 3.5%. This specimen consisted of peripheral blood, obtained on day 0 of MenACWY control vaccination. The receptors stem from an adult in good health. Both conserved end residues are part of each CDR3. D genes are given only for firm matches.

D	V	J	CDR3	DNA
TRBD2	TRBV3-1/TRBV3-2	TRBJ2-7	CASTPRGVQGLFEQYF	TGTGCCAGCACCCCACGGGGGGTTCAGGGCTTGTTCGAGCAGTACTTC
-	TRBV3-1/TRBV3-2	TRBJ2-2	CASSQEAGGLELFF	TGTGCCAGCAGCCAAGAAGCGGGCGGGTTGGAGCTGTTTTTT
TRBD1	TRBV19	TRBJ1-6	CASSVTGQENSPLHF	TGTGCCAGTAGTGTCACGGGACAGGAGAATTCACCCCTCCACTTT
TRBD2	TRBV5-8	TRBJ2-3	CASRRGASGYTDTQYF	TGTGCCAGCCGACGAGGGGCTAGCGGCTACACAGATACGCAGTATTTT
TRBD1	TRBV5-1	TRBJ1-1	CASSSSGGNTEAFF	TGCGCCAGCAGCTCCTCAGGGGGTAATACTGAAGCTTTCTTT
-	TRBV18	TRBJ1-1	CASSPPGGTEAFF	TGTGCCAGCTCACCGCCCGGGGGCACTGAAGCTTTCTTT
-	TRBV4-1	TRBJ1-1	CASSQDGNTEAFF	TGCGCCAGCAGCCAAGACGGGAACACTGAAGCTTTCTTT
-	TRBV29-1	TRBJ1-2	CSVGLLLLRPNYGYTF	TGCAGCGTTGGCCTGCTCCTGTTACGCCCTAACTATGGCTACACCTTC
TRBD2	TRBV6-5	TRBJ2-5	CASRLAVQETQYF	TGTGCCAGCAGACTAGCGGTTCAAGAGACCCAGTACTTC
-	TRBV11-2	TRBJ1-2	CASSLVAQGKGEGYTF	TGTGCCAGCAGCTTAGTCGCACAGGGAAAGGGAGAGGGCTACACCTTC
-	TRBV5-1	TRBJ1-1	CASSSRDPMNTEAFF	TGCGCCAGCAGCTCGAGAGACCCGATGAACACTGAAGCTTTCTTT
-	TRBV29-1	TRBJ1-1	CSVWGLYPTEAFF	TGCAGCGTATGGGGCCTTTACCCCACTGAAGCTTTCTTT
TRBD1	TRBV6-2/TRBV6-3	TRBJ1-1	CASSNGRTGGLRAEAFF	TGTGCCAGCAGTAATGGGCGGACAGGGGGCCTCCGCGCTGAAGCTTTCTTT
TRBD1	TRBV20-1	TRBJ1-2	CSASSAGGLTNYGYTF	TGCAGTGCTAGTTCGGCAGGGGGTTTAACTAACTATGGCTACACCTTC
TRBD1	TRBV14	TRBJ1-6	CASSQGQLNSPLHF	TGTGCCAGCAGCCAGGGACAGTTAAATTCACCCCTCCACTTT